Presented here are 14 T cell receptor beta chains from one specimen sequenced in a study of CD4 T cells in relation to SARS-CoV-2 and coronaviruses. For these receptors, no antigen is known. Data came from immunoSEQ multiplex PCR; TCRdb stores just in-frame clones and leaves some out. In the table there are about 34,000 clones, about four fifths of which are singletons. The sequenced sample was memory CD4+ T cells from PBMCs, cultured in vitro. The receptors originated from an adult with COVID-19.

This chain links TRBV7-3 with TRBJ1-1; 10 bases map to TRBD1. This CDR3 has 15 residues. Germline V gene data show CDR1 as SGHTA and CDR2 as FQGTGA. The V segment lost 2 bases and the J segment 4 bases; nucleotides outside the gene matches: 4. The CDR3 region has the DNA TGTGCCAGCAGCTTAGGGACAGGGGTTGGCACTGAAGCTTTCTTT. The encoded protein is CASSLGTGVGTEAFF.

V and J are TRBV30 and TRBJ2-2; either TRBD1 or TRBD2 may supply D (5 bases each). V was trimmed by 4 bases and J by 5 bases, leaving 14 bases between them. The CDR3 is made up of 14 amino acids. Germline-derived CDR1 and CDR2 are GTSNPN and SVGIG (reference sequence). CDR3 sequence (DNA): TGTGCCTGGAATACCGGGACCGAAACCGGGGAGCTGTTTTTT. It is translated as CAWNTGTETGELFF.

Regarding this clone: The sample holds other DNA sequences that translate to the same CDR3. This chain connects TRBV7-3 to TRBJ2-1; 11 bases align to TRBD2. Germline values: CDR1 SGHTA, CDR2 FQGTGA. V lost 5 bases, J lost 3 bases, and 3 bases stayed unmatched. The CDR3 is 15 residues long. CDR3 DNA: TGTGCCAGCAGCCTAGGACTAGCGGGCTACAATGAGCAGTTCTTC. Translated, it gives CASSLGLAGYNEQFF.

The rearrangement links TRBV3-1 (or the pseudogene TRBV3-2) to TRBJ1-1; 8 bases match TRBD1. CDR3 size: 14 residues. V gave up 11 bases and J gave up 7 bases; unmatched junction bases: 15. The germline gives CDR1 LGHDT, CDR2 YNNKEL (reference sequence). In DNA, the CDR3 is TGTGCCTCTAGGACACGCGCTGGGACAGGTGAAGCTTTCTTT. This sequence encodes CASRTRAGTGEAFF.

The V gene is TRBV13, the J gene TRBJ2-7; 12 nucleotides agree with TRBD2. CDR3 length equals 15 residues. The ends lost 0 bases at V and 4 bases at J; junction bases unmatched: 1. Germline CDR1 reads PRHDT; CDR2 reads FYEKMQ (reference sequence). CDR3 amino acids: CASSLGTSGSYEQYF. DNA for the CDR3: TGTGCCAGCAGCTTAGGGACTAGCGGGAGTTACGAGCAGTACTTC.

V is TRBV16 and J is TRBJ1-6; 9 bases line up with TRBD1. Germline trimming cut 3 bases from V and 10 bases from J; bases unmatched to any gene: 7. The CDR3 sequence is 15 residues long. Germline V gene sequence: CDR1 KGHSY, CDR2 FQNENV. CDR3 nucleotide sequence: TGTGCCAGCAGCCAGCTACAGGGGGCAAGCTCACCCCTCCACTTT. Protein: CASSQLQGASSPLHF.

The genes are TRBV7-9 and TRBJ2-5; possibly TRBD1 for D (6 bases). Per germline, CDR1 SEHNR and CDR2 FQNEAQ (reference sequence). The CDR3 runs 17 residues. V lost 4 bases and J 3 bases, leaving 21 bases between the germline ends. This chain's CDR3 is CASSSTSQGPLKETQYF. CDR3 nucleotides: TGTGCCAGCAGCTCAACGAGCCAGGGGCCGCTTAAAGAGACCCAGTACTTC.

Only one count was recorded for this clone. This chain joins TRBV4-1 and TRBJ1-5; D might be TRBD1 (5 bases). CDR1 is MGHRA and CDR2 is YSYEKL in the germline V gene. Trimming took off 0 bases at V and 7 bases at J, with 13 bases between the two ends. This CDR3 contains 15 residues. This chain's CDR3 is CASSQDWQGGQPQHF. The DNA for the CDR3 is TGCGCCAGCAGCCAAGATTGGCAGGGAGGACAGCCCCAGCATTTT.

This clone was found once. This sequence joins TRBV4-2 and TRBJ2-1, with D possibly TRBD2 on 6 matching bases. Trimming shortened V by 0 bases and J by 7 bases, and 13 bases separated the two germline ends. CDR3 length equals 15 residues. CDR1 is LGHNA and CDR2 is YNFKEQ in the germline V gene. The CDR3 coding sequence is TGTGCCAGCAGCCAAGATGTGACTAGTCTAAATGAGCAGTTCTTC. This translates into CASSQDVTSLNEQFF.

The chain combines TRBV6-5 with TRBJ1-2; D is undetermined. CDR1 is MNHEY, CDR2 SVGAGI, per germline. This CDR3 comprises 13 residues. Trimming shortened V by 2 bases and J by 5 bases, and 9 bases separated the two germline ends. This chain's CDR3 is CASSYKGDYGYTF. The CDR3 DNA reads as TGTGCCAGCAGTTACAAGGGTGATTATGGCTACACCTTC.

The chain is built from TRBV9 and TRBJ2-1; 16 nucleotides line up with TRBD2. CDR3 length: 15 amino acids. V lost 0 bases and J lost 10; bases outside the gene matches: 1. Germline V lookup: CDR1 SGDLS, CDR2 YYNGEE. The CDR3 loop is CASSVEGLAGGEQFF. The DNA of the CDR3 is TGTGCCAGCAGCGTAGAGGGACTAGCGGGAGGGGAGCAGTTCTTC.

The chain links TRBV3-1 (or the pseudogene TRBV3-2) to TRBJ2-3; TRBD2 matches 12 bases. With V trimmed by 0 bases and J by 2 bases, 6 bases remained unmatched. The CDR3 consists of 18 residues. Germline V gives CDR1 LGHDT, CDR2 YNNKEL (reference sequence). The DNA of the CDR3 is TGTGCCAGCAGCCAAGACCGACTAGCGGGAGCCTCCACAGATACGCAGTATTTT. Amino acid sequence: CASSQDRLAGASTDTQYF.

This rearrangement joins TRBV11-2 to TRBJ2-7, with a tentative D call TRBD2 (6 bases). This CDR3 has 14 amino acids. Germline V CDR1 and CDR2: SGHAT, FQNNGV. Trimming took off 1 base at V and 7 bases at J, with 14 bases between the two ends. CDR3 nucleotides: TGTGCCAGCAGCTTAGCAGAGCCGGGAGATGAGCAGTACTTC. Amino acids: CASSLAEPGDEQYF.

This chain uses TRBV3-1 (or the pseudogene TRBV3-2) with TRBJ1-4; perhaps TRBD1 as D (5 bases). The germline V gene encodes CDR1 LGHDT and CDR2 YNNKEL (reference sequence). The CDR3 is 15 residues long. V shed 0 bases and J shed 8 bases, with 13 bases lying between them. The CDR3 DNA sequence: TGTGCCAGCAGCCAAGACAGGGTGTCGGGAGAAAAACTGTTTTTT. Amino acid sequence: CASSQDRVSGEKLFF.